The T cell receptor beta chain described here comes from a study of blood T cell repertoires in COVID-19. Study-level background: PBMCs, B-cell-depleted T cells, or T cells provided the cDNA or gDNA that made up the material.

This clone was detected many times. The CDR3 contains 13 residues. J was trimmed by 6 bases and V by 6 bases; bases with no gene match: 7. Germline V CDR1 and CDR2: MNHEY, SMNVEV (reference sequence). Repertoires were generated with immunoSEQ multiplex PCR, while TCRdb's copy carries only in-frame clones and drops some. Here the sample spans approximately 240,000 clones, 83% being singletons. This TCR was recovered from a human donor in a cohort sampled during active COVID-19. Sequencing was carried out using peripheral blood. The rearrangement joins TRBV27 to TRBJ1-1; 7 bases are shared with TRBD1. The CDR3 loop reads CASSGTVEAEAFF. The CDR3 coding sequence is TGTGCCAGCAGCGGGACAGTTGAAGCTGAAGCTTTCTTT.